This T cell receptor beta chain was sequenced during a study of cytomegalovirus exposure and HLA in healthy donors (dated by TCRdb to about 2017). Some background on the complete study: An earlier analysis of some 500 of the donors reported about 250 Gb of sequence data and approximately 110 million unique TCR beta sequences from 150 million to 200 million T cells. An early release that covered some 640 HLA-typed donors contained about 300 gigabases of sequencing data and 85 million to 100 million unique TCR sequences. Among the roughly 400 genotyped donors, about 85% belonged to the genetic ancestry cluster associated with self-reported Caucasian donors. The study aimed to test whether signatures of past pathogen exposure could be identified by cataloging public T cell receptors. Using immunosequencing, the study profiled T cell repertoires from around 670 subjects and related those repertoires to cytomegalovirus serostatus. In addition to the first cohort of hundreds of subjects, a separate validation cohort of 120 different subjects was used. The study combined high-throughput TCR immunosequencing, statistical association of individual TCRs with disease status, and machine learning to predict cytomegalovirus infection status. In a later analysis, previously published TCR beta repertoires from 550 to 700 donors were re-analyzed and high-resolution HLA genotyping was added so that TCR occurrence patterns could be studied. Rather than using new phenotypic data, the later analysis identified candidate immune exposures from TCR beta sequences and from how often those sequences occurred across donors. An earlier analysis of approximately 640 of the donors applied high-throughput TCR beta sequencing to assess whether each TCR beta V gene segment acted as functional or pseudogenic. Donor age, sex, ethnicity and CMV serostatus were compiled alongside the repertoire data. Genome-wide SNP genotypes for about 55% of the 666 donors were used in a later genetic analysis, which treated that subset as a discovery cohort. All discovery cohort repertoires had been generated on a single sequencing platform. HLA typing covered class I and class II loci at four-digit resolution. Typing coverage varied by locus: roughly 629-630 donors for A, B, C, DRB1 and DQB1; 522 for DQA1; around 610 for DPA1; approximately 470 for DPB1. Four to six DR-DQ haplotypes were handled as single units for association and clustering, since linkage in the cohort was strong. Among under 450 genotyped donors of the cohort, an average of 235,054 unique TCR beta nucleotide sequences were sequenced per donor, about a sixth of them non-productive. Results the study describes overall, beyond this receptor: In an earlier analysis of 450 to 750 of the donors, most TCR beta V segments appeared in productive rearrangements about 87% or about 30% of the time, broadly matching IMGT annotations. According to the authors, the approach could potentially be generalized to other disease states and immunological phenotypes. According to a later analysis, parvovirus B19, influenza, CMV and Epstein-Barr virus appeared linked to several top co-occurrence clusters. A cluster of highly shared sequence variants was judged likely to be a technical artifact of the sequencing pipeline. Presence/absence analyses assumed roughly uniform sequencing depth across donors, an assumption that may not hold. Most TCR sequences were seen in very few donors, while some public TCRs were found in many individuals. Some IMGT-functional V segments, including TRBV6-2 and TRBV6-3, could not be distinguished by the 87-base-pair reads and were therefore excluded. The only immune exposure information available for the cohort was CMV serostatus. Compared with the roughly 700-donor mean, donors in an Asian-associated ancestry cluster had fewer N-insertions in productive TCRs, according to a later genetic analysis. In a later genetic analysis, a missense DCLRE1C variant was associated with V-gene and J-gene trimming of TCR beta chains, and the association was replicated in an independent cohort. Specific HLA alleles were associated with roughly 17,000 TCR beta sequences at a false discovery rate of 0.05 in a later analysis. A further reported finding was that TCR beta sequences accurately predicted the HLA-A and HLA-B alleles for most subjects in the first cohort. The classifier was reported to diagnose cytomegalovirus status with high specificity and sensitivity in both the original and validation cohorts. Because HLA typing was missing for some donors at each locus, association tests included only the typed subset. The study gave a list of 150 to 200 TCR beta chains associated with cytomegalovirus. A later analysis found that HLA-associated TCR beta chains were more clonally expanded and had lower generation probabilities than equally common non-associated chains. The cohort was sequenced for TCR beta chains only, and without alpha or paired-chain data the features that could be detected were limited. Correlated functional status among segregating V segments might be attributable to linkage disequilibrium, but an unknown experimental factor could not be ruled out. In a later analysis, the rate of TCR association differed among HLA loci, with DRB1 alleles having the most associated TCRs and HLA-C alleles having the fewest. Because counts were too low, roughly 18 rarely observed V segments, including chromosome 9 orphons, were left out of the earlier analysis of 500 to 750 of the donors. When HLA alleles, especially DR and DQ, strongly co-occurred, attributing TCR associations to individual alleles was difficult. In vitro tests confirmed that a few of the cytomegalovirus-associated TCR beta chains recognize cytomegalovirus antigens. In a later analysis, most CMV-associated TCR beta chains were found to appear HLA-restricted, with HLA associations seemingly driven largely by CMV exposure.

V was cut back by 5 bases and J by 0 bases, leaving a gap of 19 bases between them. Including the terminal cysteine and phenylalanine, the CDR3 comprises 17 residues. CDR3 DNA only is kept here, 51 bases in frame from base 1. Via the germline V gene (reference sequence), CDR1 is SEHNR and CDR2 FQNEAQ. In total, 600 or so healthy bone marrow donors made up the cohort. At the time of sampling, all cohort members were nominally healthy, though unrecorded immune exposures were likely present. The donor was CMV seropositive and belonged to the group of a few hundred seropositive cohort members. A peripheral blood sample was collected from each donor, and TCR beta sequencing was performed on peripheral blood mononuclear cells. Genomic DNA was extracted from the blood cell samples with the Qiagen DNeasy Blood Extraction Kit. This clone has more than one count but fewer than ten. Its antigen is still unknown. No much larger clone exists at a distance of one base, and base qualities are not known.

Library method: the immunoSEQ multiplex PCR assay. A mixture of 60 forward primers for TCR Vbeta segments and 13 reverse primers for TCR Jbeta segments was used in the multiplex PCR. The CDR3 region of rearranged TCR beta genes was amplified from genomic DNA by a multiplex PCR assay. The Illumina HiSeq System was used to sequence the amplified TCR beta libraries as 87-base-pair reads. From the authors' description of their analysis: A later analysis tallied around 82 million unique TCR beta chains across the roughly 610 repertoires, and around 10 million of those chains were shared by two or more donors. A nearest-neighbor algorithm error-corrected the raw reads and collapsed the reads into unique sequences, merging closely related sequences to remove PCR and sequencing errors. CDR3 sequences were aligned to IMGT reference sequences to assign V, D and J gene segments. For a sequence to be retained, a match of at least six nucleotides was required to both a V gene segment and a J gene segment. Rearrangements were classified as productive when the CDR3 lacked stop codons and remained in frame with V and J, and all other rearrangements were classified as non-productive. CDR3 was defined by IMGT convention, running from the second conserved V-encoded cysteine to the conserved J-encoded phenylalanine. The earlier analysis of about 640 of the donors excluded any sequence lacking an unambiguous match to a single V gene segment. In an earlier analysis of around 600 of the donors, V segments were called functional above 56.7% productive rearrangements and were called segregating when the between-donor standard deviation exceeded 5%. A statistical classification framework was developed to diagnose cytomegalovirus status using the catalog of TCR beta chain sequences. A later analysis assigned V and J genes by comparing TCR nucleotide sequences with IMGT/GENE-DB human TR gene sequences. In a later analysis, CDR3 sequences and most-parsimonious VDJ recombination scenarios were assigned using the TCRdist pipeline. In a later analysis, each TCR beta chain was defined by its CDR3 amino acid sequence together with its V-gene family, and reads lacking a unique V-gene family were excluded. To address suspected cross-contamination and a sequencing artifact, a later analysis removed around 600 highly shared, low-generation-probability nucleotide sequences. In a later analysis, a clonal expansion index for each public chain was calculated from normalized within-repertoire ranks of inferred template counts. Generation probabilities in a later analysis came from a VDJ recombination model fitted to out-of-frame rearrangements, and those results were checked against IGoR. In a later analysis, hypergeometric tests were used to score TCR-TCR, TCR-HLA and TCR-CMV co-occurrence, with a repertoire-size bias correction applied to TCR pairs. To estimate false discovery rates, a later analysis permuted the HLA or CMV assignments 20 times. In a later analysis, co-occurring TCRs were grouped using DBSCAN, and TCRdist sequence similarity was added for clustering within HLA-allele-positive subsets. Co-occurrence clustering excluded repertoires with fewer than 30,000 or more than 120,000 public chains, plus five with anomalous nucleotide sharing. Entries here come from immuneACCESS through TCRdb and include only in-frame sequences with V and J called. Some clones fail to appear in such tables; in the studies checked, an unresolved V gene covers under half of the shortfall, and the cause of the remainder is unknown. V, J and clone size are taken as reported in that table, and D and trimming were inferred from the DNA itself. This sample comprises more than 95,000 clones, around 85% of them detected only once. 6.5% to 8.5% of the sample lies in the top ten.

The sample taken for sequencing was PBMCs. The receptor chain draws on TRBV7-9 and TRBJ1-2; 5 matching bases give a weak D call of TRBD1. The source of this sequence is a young man in good health and CMV-seropositive. The sequence in DNA is TGTGCCAGCAGCAAGGCGACAGTCCCCCAGACTAACTATGGCTACACCTTC. This sequence encodes CASSKATVPQTNYGYTF.